Shown below are 14 T cell receptor beta chains from a single sample sequenced in a study of blood T cell repertoires in COVID-19. This table comes from immunoSEQ multiplex PCR, and its TCRdb copy is limited to in-frame clones, with some not included. The sample records under 300,000 clones, approximately 90% being singletons. The source material was peripheral blood. These TCRs come from a woman under 40 with active or convalescent COVID-19.

This clone was seen a handful of times. The chain is built from TRBV7-2 and TRBJ1-2; the match to TRBD1 covers 7 bases. Germline CDR1 SGHTA, CDR2 FQGNSA. This CDR3 comprises 13 residues. The V segment lost 5 bases and the J segment 2 bases; nucleotides outside the gene matches: 2. In DNA form, the CDR3 reads TGTGCCAGCAGCCTACAGGGGAACTATGGCTACACCTTC. Translating it yields CASSLQGNYGYTF. Variable domain in full (rest from reference TRBV7-2 and TRBJ1-2): GAGVSQSPSNKVTEKGKDVELRCDPISGHTALYWYRQSLGQGLEFLIYFQGNSAPDKSGLPSDRFSAERTGGSVSTLTIQRTQQEDSAVYLCASSLQGNYGYTFGSGTRLTVV.

The V call is TRBV4-2, the J call TRBJ1-1; TRBD1 agrees at 9 bases. Germline V lookup: CDR1 LGHNA, CDR2 YNFKEQ. CDR3 length: 15 residues. The trim removed 3 bases at V and 6 bases at J, leaving 8 bases unmatched. CDR3 region: CASSHPPTGGPEAFF. CDR3 nucleotides: TGTGCCAGCAGCCATCCTCCGACAGGGGGACCTGAAGCTTTCTTT.

The V call is TRBV6-5, the J call TRBJ2-7, with 10 bases fitting TRBD1. Germline loops: CDR1 MNHEY, CDR2 SVGAGI. V shed 4 bases, J shed 11 bases, and the junction held 17 bases outside the gene matches. The CDR3 covers 16 residues. The CDR3 sequence: CASSSSRTGGGTIKYF. The DNA of the CDR3 is TGTGCCAGCAGTTCCTCGAGGACAGGGGGGGGTACCATTAAGTACTTC.

The CDR3 reads CASSLAGVNEKLFF. The CDR3 DNA sequence: TGCGCCAGCAGCTTGGCAGGGGTGAACGAAAAACTGTTTTTT. This chain uses TRBV5-1 with TRBJ1-4; possibly TRBD1 for D (6 bases). V shed 0 bases and J shed 8 bases, with 11 bases lying between them. Per the germline V gene, CDR1 is SGHRS and CDR2 is YFSETQ. The CDR3 is 14 residues long.

The CDR3 here is CASSLGWWTGQHVEYNEQFF. The CDR3 nucleotides are TGTGCCAGCAGTCTCGGCTGGTGGACGGGACAGCATGTAGAATACAATGAGCAGTTCTTC. The rearrangement uses TRBV28 and TRBJ2-1, with TRBD1 matching 7 bases. Germline loops: CDR1 MDHEN, CDR2 SYDVKM. V was pared by 5 bases and J by 4 bases, with 23 bases of the junction left unmatched. This CDR3 comprises 20 residues. Based on the CDR3 plus reference TRBV28 and TRBJ2-1, the full variable domain is DVKVTQSSRYLVKRTGEKVFLECVQDMDHENMFWYRQDPGLGLRLIYFSYDVKMKEKGDIPEGYSVSREKKERFSLILESASTNQTSMYLCASSLGWWTGQHVEYNEQFFGPGTRLTVL.

This chain uses TRBV7-9 with TRBJ2-1; 10 nucleotides align to TRBD2. CDR3 size: 15 residues. Germline V gene sequence: CDR1 SEHNR, CDR2 FQNEAQ (reference sequence). The ends lost 8 bases at V and 5 bases at J; junction bases unmatched: 9. CDR3 sequence: CASVVAGGLHNEQFF. CDR3 DNA: TGTGCCAGCGTTGTAGCGGGGGGCCTCCACAATGAGCAGTTCTTC.

There are a few counts of this clone. This chain links TRBV11-1 with TRBJ2-3, with 8 bases that match TRBD1. Germline V gene data show CDR1 as SGHAT and CDR2 as FQDESV (reference sequence). This CDR3 contains 15 residues. The V and J ends lost 2 bases and 0 bases, in that order; junction bases with no gene match: 1. The CDR3 coding sequence is TGTGCCAGCAGCTTACAGGGGGCGAGCACAGATACGCAGTATTTT. Protein: CASSLQGASTDTQYF. Full variable domain (outside the CDR3, taken from reference TRBV11-1 and TRBJ2-3): EAEVAQSPRYKITEKSQAVAFWCDPISGHATLYWYRQILGQGPELLVQFQDESVVDDSQLPKDRFSAERLKGVDSTLKIQPAELGDSAMYLCASSLQGASTDTQYFGPGTRLTVL.

The chain has TRBV6-7 and TRBJ2-7; the D gene is possibly TRBD2 (6 bases). TRBV6-7 is placed among ORFs of uncertain function. The CDR3 has 15 residues. Trimming pared 1 base from V and 2 bases from J, leaving 12 bases between. As DNA, the CDR3 is TGTGCCAGCAGTTACTGGGGGGAAAGGGCCTACGAGCAGTACTTC. The encoded protein is CASSYWGERAYEQYF.

This CDR3 is CAWSYQDRGYEQYF. CDR3 coding DNA: TGTGCCTGGAGCTACCAGGACAGGGGCTACGAGCAGTACTTC. This chain links TRBV30 with TRBJ2-7, with 9 bases lining up with TRBD1. V gave up 3 bases and J gave up 3 bases; unmatched junction bases: 6. Germline V gives CDR1 GTSNPN, CDR2 SVGIG (reference sequence). CDR3 length: 14 residues.

The chain carries TRBV11-3 and TRBJ2-1; 7 bases line up with TRBD1. The CDR3 runs to 15 residues. Germline-derived CDR1 and CDR2 are SGHNT and YENEEA. V lost 1 base and J lost 0; bases outside the gene matches: 0. This CDR3 is CASSLGDSSYNEQFF. The CDR3, as DNA: TGTGCCAGCAGCTTAGGGGACAGCTCCTACAATGAGCAGTTCTTC.

The V call is TRBV3-1 (or the pseudogene TRBV3-2), the J call TRBJ1-1, with D unclear. The CDR3 loop spans 13 amino acids. V lost 7 bases, J lost 4 bases, and 13 bases lay in between. Germline CDR1 and CDR2: LGHDT and YNNKEL (reference sequence). Here the CDR3 DNA reads TGTGCCAGCACCTTAGAGGCGGGCACTGAAGCTTTCTTT. Its protein is CASTLEAGTEAFF.

The V and J genes are TRBV3-1 (or the pseudogene TRBV3-2) and TRBJ2-7, with D perhaps matching TRBD1 (6 bases). The V gene's germline CDR1 is LGHDT and CDR2 YNNKEL (reference sequence). The CDR3 sequence is 13 residues long. The ends were cut back, 3 bases at V and 4 bases at J, with 10 bases in the middle. The CDR3 region has the DNA TGTGCCAGCAGCCACAGGGGCGGATACGAGCAGTACTTC. Residues: CASSHRGGYEQYF.

In regard to this clone: In the same sample, other DNA sequences code for this CDR3. The chain combines TRBV14 with TRBJ1-2, with 8 bases identical to TRBD1. The CDR3 contains 13 residues. The V gene's germline CDR1 is SGHDN and CDR2 FVKESK. The trim removed 3 bases at V and 6 bases at J, leaving 3 bases unmatched. The CDR3 region is CASSQYRGDGYTF. The CDR3 bases are TGTGCCAGCAGCCAGTACAGGGGGGATGGCTACACCTTC.

This clone was counted a few times. V and J are TRBV7-8 and TRBJ1-2; perhaps TRBD1 as D (5 bases). This CDR3 is built from 15 residues. Trimming cost V 4 bases and J 5 bases, with 17 bases left between them. From germline, CDR1 is SGHVS and CDR2 FQNEAQ. The CDR3 nucleotides are TGTGCCAGCAGCTCCGAATCCGCAGGGAGGTATGGCTACACCTTC. Its translation: CASSSESAGRYGYTF.